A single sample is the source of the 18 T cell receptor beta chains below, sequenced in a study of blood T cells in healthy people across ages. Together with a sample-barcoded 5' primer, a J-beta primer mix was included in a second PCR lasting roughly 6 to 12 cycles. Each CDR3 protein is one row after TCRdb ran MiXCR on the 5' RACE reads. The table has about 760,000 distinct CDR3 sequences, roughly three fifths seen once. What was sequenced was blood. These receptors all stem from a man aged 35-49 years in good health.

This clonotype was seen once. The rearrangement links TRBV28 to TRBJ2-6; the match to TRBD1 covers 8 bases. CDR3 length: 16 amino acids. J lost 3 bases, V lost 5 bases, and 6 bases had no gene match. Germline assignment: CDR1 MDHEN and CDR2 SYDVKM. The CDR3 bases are TGTGCCAGCAGTACTGGACAGGGATTTGGGGCCAACGTCCTGACTTTC. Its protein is CASSTGQGFGANVLTF.

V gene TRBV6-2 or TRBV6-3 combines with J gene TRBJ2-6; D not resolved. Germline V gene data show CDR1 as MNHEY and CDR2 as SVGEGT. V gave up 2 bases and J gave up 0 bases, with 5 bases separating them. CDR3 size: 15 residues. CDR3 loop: CASSYKHSGANVLTF. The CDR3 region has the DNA TGTGCCAGCAGTTACAAACACTCTGGGGCCAACGTCCTGACTTTC.

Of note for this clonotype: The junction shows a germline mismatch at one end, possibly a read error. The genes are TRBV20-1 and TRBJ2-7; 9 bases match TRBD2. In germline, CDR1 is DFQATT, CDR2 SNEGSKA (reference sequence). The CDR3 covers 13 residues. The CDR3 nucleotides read TGCGGTGCCAAGCCTAGCGGGACCTACGAGCAGTACTTC. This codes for CGAKPSGTYEQYF.

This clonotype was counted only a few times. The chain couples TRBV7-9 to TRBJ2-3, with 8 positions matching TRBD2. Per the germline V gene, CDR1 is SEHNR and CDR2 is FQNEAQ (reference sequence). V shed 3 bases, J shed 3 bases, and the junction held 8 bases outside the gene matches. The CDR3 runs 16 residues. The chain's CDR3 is CASSFLTSAGTDTQYF. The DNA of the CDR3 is TGTGCCAGCAGCTTTCTGACTAGCGCGGGTACAGATACGCAGTATTTT.

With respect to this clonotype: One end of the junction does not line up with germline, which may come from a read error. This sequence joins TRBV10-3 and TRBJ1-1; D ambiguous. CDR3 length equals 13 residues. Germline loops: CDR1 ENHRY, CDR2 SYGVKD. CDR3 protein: CAINEGMNTEAFF. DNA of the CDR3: TGTGCCATCAATGAGGGAATGAACACTGAAGCTTTCTTT.

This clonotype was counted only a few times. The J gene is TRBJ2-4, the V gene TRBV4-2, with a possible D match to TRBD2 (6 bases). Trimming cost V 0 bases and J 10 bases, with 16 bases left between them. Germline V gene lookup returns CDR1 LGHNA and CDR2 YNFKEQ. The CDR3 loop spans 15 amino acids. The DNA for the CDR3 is TGTGCCAGCAGCCAAGATGCTAGGAGGGAAAGTATTCAGTACTTC. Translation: CASSQDARRESIQYF.

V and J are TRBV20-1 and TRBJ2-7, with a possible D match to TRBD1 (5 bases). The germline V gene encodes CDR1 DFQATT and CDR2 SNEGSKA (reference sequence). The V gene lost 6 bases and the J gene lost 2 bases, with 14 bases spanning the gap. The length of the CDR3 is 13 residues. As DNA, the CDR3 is TGCAGTGCAACGCAGGGTTTCGCCTACGAGCAGTACTTC. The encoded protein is CSATQGFAYEQYF.

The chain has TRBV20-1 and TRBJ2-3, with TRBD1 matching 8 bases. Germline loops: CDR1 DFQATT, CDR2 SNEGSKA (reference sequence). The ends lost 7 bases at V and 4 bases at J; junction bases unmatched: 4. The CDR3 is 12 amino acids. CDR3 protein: CSVRQGSDTQYF. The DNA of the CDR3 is TGCAGTGTTCGACAGGGGTCAGATACGCAGTATTTT.

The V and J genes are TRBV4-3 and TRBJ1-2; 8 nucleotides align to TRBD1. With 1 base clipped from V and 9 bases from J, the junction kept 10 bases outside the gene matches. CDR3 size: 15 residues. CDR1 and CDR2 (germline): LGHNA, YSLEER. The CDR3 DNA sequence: TGCGCCAGCAGCCAAGTTGTGGCAGGGGGCAATAGCTACACCTTC. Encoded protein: CASSQVVAGGNSYTF.

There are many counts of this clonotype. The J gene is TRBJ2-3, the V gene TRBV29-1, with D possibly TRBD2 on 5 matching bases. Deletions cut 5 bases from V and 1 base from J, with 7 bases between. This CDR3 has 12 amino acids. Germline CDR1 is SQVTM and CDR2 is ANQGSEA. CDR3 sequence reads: CSVSGRTDTQYF. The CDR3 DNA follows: TGCAGCGTTAGCGGTCGCACAGATACGCAGTATTTT.

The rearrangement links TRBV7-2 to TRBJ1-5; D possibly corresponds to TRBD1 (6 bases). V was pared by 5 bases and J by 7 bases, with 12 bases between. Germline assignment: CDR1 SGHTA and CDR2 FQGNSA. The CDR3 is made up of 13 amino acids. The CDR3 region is CASSVTGPQPQHF. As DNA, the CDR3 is TGTGCCAGCAGCGTAACAGGGCCCCAGCCCCAGCATTTT. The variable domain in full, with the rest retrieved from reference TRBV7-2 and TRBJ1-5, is GAGVSQSPSNKVTEKGKDVELRCDPISGHTALYWYRQSLGQGLEFLIYFQGNSAPDKSGLPSDRFSAERTGGSVSTLTIQRTQQEDSAVYLCASSVTGPQPQHFGDGTRLSIL.

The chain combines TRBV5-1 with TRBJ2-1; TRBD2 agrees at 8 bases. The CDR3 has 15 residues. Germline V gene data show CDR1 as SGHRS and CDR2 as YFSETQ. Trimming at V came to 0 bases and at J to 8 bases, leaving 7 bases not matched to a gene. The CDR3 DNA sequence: TGCGCCAGCAGCTTGGTTCGGGGGGGTCTCGATGAGCAGTTCTTC. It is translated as CASSLVRGGLDEQFF.

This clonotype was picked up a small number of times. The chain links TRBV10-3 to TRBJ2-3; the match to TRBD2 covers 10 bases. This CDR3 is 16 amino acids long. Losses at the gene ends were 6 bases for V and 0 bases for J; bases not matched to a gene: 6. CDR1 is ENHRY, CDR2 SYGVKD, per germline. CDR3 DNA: TGTGCCATCAGCCCCGGTAGCGGGGGGAGCACAGATACGCAGTATTTT. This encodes CAISPGSGGSTDTQYF.

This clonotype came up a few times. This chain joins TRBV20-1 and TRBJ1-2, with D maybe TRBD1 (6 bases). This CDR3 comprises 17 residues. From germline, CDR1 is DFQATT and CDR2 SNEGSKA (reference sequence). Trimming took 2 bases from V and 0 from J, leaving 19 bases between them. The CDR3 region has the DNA TGCAGTGCTAGATTACAGGGTAGAAACGCGGCTAACTATGGCTACACCTTC. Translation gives CSARLQGRNAANYGYTF.

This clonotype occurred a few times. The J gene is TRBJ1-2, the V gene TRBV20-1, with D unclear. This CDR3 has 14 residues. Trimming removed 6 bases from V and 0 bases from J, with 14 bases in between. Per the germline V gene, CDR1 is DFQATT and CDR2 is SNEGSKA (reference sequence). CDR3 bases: TGCAGTGCCCAGCGGGGAGTTACTAACTATGGCTACACCTTC. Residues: CSAQRGVTNYGYTF.

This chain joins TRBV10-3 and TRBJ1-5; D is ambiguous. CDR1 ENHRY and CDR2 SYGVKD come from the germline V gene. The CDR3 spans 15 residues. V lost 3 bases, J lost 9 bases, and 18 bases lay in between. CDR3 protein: CAISDEGQLKRPQHF. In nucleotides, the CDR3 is TGTGCCATCAGTGATGAAGGGCAGCTCAAGAGGCCCCAGCATTTT.

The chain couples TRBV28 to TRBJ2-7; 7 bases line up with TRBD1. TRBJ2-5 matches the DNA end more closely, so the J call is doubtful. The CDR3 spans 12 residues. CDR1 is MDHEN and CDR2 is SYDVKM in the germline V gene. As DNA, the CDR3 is TGTGCCAGCAAGGGGGCGGCTGAGACCCAGTACTTC. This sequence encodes CASKGAAETQYF.

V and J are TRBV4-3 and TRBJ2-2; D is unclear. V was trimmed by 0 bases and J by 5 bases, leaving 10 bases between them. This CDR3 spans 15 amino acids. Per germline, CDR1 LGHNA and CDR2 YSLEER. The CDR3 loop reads CASSQDGRRTGELFF. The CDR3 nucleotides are TGCGCCAGCAGCCAAGATGGCAGGCGAACCGGGGAGCTGTTTTTT.